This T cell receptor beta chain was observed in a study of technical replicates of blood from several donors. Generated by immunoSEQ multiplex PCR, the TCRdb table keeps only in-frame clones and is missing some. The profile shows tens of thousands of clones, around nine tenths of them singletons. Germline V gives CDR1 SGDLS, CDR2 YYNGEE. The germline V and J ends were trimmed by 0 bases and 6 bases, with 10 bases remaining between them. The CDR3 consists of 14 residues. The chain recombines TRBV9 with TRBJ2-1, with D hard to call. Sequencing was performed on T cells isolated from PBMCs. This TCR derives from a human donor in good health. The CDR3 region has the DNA TGTGCCAGCAGCGTAGGGTGGGCGCCCAATGAGCAGTTCTTC. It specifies CASSVGWAPNEQFF.